These 10 T cell receptor beta chains came from one sample sequenced in a study of CD8 T cells in ankylosing spondylitis. Study-level results: In ankylosing spondylitis blood, a motif of roughly eight highly homologous TCR beta variants appeared characteristic.

TCRdb re-called the 5' RACE reads with MiXCR, one entry per CDR3 protein. Counted here are over 450,000 distinct CDR3 sequences, roughly 13% occurring once; the ten biggest clones make up 6.5% to 7%. Their recognized antigens are unknown. The specimen sequenced was blood, either unsorted or a sorted T cell fraction (not recorded which). The receptor source for this set is a male donor with ankylosing spondylitis.

The genes are TRBV6-1 and TRBJ2-3; 8 bases are a match to TRBD2. CDR1 and CDR2 from the germline V gene are MNHNS and SASEGT. The CDR3 consists of 16 residues. The trim removed 7 bases at V and 4 bases at J, leaving 13 bases unmatched. The chain's CDR3 is CASTTGSGRVADTQYF. The CDR3, as DNA: TGTGCCAGCACCACGGGCAGCGGGAGAGTGGCAGATACGCAGTATTTT.

This chain joins TRBV12-3 or TRBV12-4 and TRBJ1-6; 8 nucleotides align to TRBD1. CDR3 size: 15 residues. V was clipped by 2 bases and J by 6 bases; unmatched bases: 3. The CDR3 sequence is CASSLNTGGNSPLHF. CDR3 bases: TGTGCCAGCAGTTTAAATACAGGGGGTAATTCACCCCTCCACTTT.

This clonotype was counted a few times. The J gene is TRBJ1-1, the V gene TRBV4-2, with 8 bases that match TRBD1. The CDR3 has 14 residues. V lost 1 base, J lost 6 bases, and 4 bases stayed unmatched. Germline V gene sequence: CDR1 LGHNA, CDR2 YNFKEQ. This chain's CDR3 is CASSQGTGIAEAFF. The CDR3 DNA reads TGTGCCAGCAGCCAAGGGACAGGGATCGCTGAAGCTTTCTTT.

This chain joins TRBV3-1 and TRBJ2-7; D may be TRBD1 (6 bases). Germline-derived CDR1 and CDR2 are LGHDT and YNNKEL (reference sequence). Deletions cut 4 bases from V and 6 bases from J, with 10 bases between. This CDR3 spans 12 amino acids. The CDR3 sequence: CASSRLGAEQYV. The CDR3 DNA sequence: TGTGCCAGCAGCCGGTTGGGGGCCGAGCAGTACGTC.

The J gene is TRBJ2-1, the V gene TRBV10-3; D possibly corresponds to TRBD1 (7 bases). Trimming removed 8 bases at V and 6 bases at J, with 23 bases between. The CDR3 covers 16 residues. CDR1 and CDR2 from the germline V gene are ENHRY and SYGVKD. The CDR3 here is CAISSGETGRINEQFF. The CDR3 bases are TGTGCCATCTCCTCTGGAGAGACAGGGAGGATCAATGAGCAGTTCTTC.

This clonotype was counted between two and nine times. The chain uses TRBV19 and TRBJ1-5; no clear D gene. Germline V lookup: CDR1 LNHDA, CDR2 SQIVND (reference sequence). The CDR3 totals 13 residues. V was trimmed by 1 base and J by 3 bases, leaving 4 bases between them. This CDR3 reads CASSIAFNQPQHF. The DNA of the CDR3 is TGTGCCAGTAGTATAGCATTCAATCAGCCCCAGCATTTT.

This clonotype has just a few counts. The chain combines TRBV6-1 with TRBJ2-1; 8 bases agree with TRBD1. Germline assignment: CDR1 MNHNS and CDR2 SASEGT. There are 16 residues in the CDR3. Trimming took 5 bases from V and 8 from J; bases not matched to a gene: 14. CDR3 in DNA: TGTGCCAGCAGTCCCAACCGGGACAGGCTATCCCATGAGCAGTTCTTC. It encodes CASSPNRDRLSHEQFF.

The J gene is TRBJ2-4, the V gene TRBV18, with 9 positions matching TRBD1. The CDR3 has 17 residues. Germline CDR1 is KGHSH and CDR2 is LQKENI. After removal of 3 bases from V and 0 bases from J, the junction contained 6 bases not matched to a gene. The CDR3 is CASSPWTGDPAKNIQYF. In DNA, the CDR3 is TGTGCCAGCTCACCCTGGACAGGGGACCCAGCCAAAAACATTCAGTACTTC.

The chain is built from TRBV4-2 and TRBJ2-1; 9 nucleotides match TRBD2. Trimming cost V 4 bases and J 7 bases; bases outside gene matches: 11. The CDR3 sequence is 16 residues long. Germline V gene sequence: CDR1 LGHNA, CDR2 YNFKEQ. The DNA of the CDR3 is TGTGCCAGCAGCCTAGAGGCATTGCGGGAGGGGAATGAGCAGTTCTTC. Translating it yields CASSLEALREGNEQFF.

This clonotype has a count of ten or more. The chain is built from TRBV29-1 and TRBJ2-1, with a weak D call TRBD1 (7 bases). Trimming left V 5 bases short and J 2 bases short, with 16 bases between. This CDR3 contains 15 residues. Germline lookup yields CDR1 SQVTM and CDR2 ANQGSEA. Here the CDR3 DNA reads TGCAGCGTTAAAACGACAGGGAGGACCTACAATGAGCAGTTCTTC. Amino acids: CSVKTTGRTYNEQFF.